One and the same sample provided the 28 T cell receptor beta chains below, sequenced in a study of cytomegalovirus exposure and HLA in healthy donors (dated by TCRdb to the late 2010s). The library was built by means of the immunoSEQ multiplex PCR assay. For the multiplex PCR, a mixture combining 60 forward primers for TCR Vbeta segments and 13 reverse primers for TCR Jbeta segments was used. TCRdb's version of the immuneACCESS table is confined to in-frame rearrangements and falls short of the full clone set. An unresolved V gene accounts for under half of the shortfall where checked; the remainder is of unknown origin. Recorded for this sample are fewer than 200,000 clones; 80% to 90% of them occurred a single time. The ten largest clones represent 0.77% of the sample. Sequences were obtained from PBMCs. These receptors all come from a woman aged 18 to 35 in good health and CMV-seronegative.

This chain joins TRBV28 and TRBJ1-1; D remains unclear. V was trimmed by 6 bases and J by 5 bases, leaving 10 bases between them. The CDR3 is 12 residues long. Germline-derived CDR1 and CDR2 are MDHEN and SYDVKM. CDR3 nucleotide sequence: TGTGCCAGCAGCCCCCGAGGGACTGAAGCTTTCTTT. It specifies CASSPRGTEAFF.

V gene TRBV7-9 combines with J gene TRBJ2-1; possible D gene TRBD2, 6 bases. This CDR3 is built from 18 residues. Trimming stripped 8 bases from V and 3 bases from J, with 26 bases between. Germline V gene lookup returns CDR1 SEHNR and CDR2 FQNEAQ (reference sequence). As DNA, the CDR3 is TGTGCCAGCGCGGCGGAGGGTCTAGGGTCCTTGGTCTACAATGAGCAGTTCTTC. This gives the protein CASAAEGLGSLVYNEQFF.

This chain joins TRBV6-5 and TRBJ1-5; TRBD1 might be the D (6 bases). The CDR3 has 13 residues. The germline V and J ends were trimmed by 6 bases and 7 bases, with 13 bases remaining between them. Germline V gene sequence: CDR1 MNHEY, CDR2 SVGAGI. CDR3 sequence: CASSSTGMQPQHF. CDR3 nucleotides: TGTGCCAGCAGCTCTACAGGGATGCAGCCCCAGCATTTT.

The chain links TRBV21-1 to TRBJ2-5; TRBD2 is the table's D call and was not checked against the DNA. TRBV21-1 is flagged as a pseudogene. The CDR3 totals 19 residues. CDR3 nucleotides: TGTGCCAGCAGCCGTCACTGCTTGGGGACTAGCGGCGACCAAGAGACCCAGTACTTC. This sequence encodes CASSRHCLGTSGDQETQYF.

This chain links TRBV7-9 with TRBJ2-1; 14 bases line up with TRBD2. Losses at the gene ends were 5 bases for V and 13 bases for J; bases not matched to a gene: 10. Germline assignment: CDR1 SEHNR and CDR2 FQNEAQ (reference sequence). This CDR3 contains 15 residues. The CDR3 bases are TGTGCCAGCAGCCCCAAACTAGGGACTAGCGGGAGTCAGTTCTTC. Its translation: CASSPKLGTSGSQFF.

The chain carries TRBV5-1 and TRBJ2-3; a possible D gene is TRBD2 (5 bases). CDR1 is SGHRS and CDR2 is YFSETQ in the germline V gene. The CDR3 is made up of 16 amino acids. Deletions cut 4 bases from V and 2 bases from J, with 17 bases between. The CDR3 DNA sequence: TGCGCCAGCAGCCCCGCAGGACTCCAGAACACAGATACGCAGTATTTT. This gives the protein CASSPAGLQNTDTQYF.

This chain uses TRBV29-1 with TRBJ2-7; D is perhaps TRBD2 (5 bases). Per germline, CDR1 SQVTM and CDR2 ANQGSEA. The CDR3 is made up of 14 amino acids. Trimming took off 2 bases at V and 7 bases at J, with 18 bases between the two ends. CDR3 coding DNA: TGCAGCGTTGAAATCGGCAGTCGGGTAGCGGAGCAGTACTTC. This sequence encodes CSVEIGSRVAEQYF.

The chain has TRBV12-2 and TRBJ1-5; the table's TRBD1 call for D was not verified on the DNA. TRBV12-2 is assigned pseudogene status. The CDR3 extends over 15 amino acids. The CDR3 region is CASRPLQERHQPQHF. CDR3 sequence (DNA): TGTGCAAGTCGCCCCCTACAGGAGCGTCATCAGCCCCAGCATTTT.

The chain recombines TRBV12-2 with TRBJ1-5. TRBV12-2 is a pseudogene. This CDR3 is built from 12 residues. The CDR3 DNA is TGTGCAAGTCTCGCGGGGCGTCAGCCCCAGCATTTT. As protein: CASLAGRQPQHF.

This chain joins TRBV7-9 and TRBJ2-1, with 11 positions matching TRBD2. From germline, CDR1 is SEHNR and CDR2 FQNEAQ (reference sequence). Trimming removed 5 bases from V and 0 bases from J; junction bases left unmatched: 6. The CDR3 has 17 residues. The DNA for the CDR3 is TGTGCCAGCAGCCCGGGACTAGCGGCCACCTCCTACAATGAGCAGTTCTTC. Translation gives CASSPGLAATSYNEQFF.

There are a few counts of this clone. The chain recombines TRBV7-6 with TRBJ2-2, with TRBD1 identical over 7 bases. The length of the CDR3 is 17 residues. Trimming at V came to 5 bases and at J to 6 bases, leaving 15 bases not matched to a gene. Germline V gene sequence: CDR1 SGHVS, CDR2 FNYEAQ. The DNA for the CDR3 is TGTGCCAGCAGCCTTGCCCTCGGACAGGAGATTGCCGGGGAGCTGTTTTTT. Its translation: CASSLALGQEIAGELFF.

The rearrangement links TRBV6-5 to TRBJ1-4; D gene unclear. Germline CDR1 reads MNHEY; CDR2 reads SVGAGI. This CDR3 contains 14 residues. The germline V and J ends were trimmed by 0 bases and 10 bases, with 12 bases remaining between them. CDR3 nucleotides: TGTGCCAGCAGTTACTCAGCCCGGGTAGGAAAACTGTTTTTT. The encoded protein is CASSYSARVGKLFF.

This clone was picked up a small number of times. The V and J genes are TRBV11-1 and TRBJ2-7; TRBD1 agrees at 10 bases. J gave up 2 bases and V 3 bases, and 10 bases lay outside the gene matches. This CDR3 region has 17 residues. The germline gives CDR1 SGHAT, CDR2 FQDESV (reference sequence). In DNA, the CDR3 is TGTGCCAGCAGCTTCCCGTCGGGACAGGGGTTCACCTACGAGCAGTACTTC. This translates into CASSFPSGQGFTYEQYF.

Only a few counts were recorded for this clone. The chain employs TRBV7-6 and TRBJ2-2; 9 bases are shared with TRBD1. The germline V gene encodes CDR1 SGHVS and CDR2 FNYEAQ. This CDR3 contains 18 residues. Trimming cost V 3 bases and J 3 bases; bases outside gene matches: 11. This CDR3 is CASSLRQGGTKDTGELFF. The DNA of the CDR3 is TGTGCCAGCAGCTTGAGACAGGGGGGGACTAAAGACACCGGGGAGCTGTTTTTT.

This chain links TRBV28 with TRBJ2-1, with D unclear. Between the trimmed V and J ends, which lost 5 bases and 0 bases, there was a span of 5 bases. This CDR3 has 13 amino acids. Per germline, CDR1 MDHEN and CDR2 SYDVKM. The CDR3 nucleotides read TGTGCCAGCAGTGCAGGCTCCTACAATGAGCAGTTCTTC. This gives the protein CASSAGSYNEQFF.

CDR3 in DNA: TGTGCCAGCAGCTCCCGGGGGGAAGAGACCCAGTACTTC. Translation gives CASSSRGEETQYF. The rearrangement joins TRBV5-6 to TRBJ2-5; TRBD2 agrees at 7 bases. This CDR3 has 13 residues. CDR1 SGHDT and CDR2 YYEEEE come from the germline V gene. V shed 3 bases, J shed 3 bases, and the junction held 2 bases outside the gene matches.

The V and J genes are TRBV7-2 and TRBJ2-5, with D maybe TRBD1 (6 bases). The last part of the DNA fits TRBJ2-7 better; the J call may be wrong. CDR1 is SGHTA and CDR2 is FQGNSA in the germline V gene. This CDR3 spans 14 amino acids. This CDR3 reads CASSPSGARGEQYF. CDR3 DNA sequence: TGTGCCAGCAGCCCAAGTGGCGCCAGGGGCGAGCAGTACTTC.

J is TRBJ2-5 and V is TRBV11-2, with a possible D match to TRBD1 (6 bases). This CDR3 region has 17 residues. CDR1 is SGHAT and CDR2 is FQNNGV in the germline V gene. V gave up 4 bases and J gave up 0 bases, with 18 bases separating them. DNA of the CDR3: TGTGCCAGCAGCTCCCCGAGGGGGAGAGTAGACCAAGAGACCCAGTACTTC. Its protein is CASSSPRGRVDQETQYF.

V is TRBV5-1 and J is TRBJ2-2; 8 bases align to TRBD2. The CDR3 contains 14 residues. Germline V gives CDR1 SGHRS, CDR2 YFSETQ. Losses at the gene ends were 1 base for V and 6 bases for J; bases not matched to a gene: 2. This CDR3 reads CASSLPGGAGELFF. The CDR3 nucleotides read TGCGCCAGCAGCTTGCCGGGGGGGGCCGGGGAGCTGTTTTTT.

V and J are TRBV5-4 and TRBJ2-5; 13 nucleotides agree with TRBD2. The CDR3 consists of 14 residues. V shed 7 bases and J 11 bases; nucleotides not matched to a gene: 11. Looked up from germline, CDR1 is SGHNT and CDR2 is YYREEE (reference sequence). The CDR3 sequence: CASSTSGRAGEQYF. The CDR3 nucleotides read TGTGCCAGCTCTACTAGCGGGAGGGCCGGAGAGCAGTACTTC.

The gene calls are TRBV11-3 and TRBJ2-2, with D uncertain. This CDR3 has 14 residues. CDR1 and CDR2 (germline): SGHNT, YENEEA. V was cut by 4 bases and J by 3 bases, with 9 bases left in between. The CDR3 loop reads CASSSGRDTGELFF. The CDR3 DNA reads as TGTGCCAGCAGCTCGGGTCGGGACACCGGGGAGCTGTTTTTT. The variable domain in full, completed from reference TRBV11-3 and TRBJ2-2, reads EAGVVQSPRYKIIEKKQPVAFWCNPISGHNTLYWYLQNLGQGPELLIRYENEEAVDDSQLPKDRFSAERLKGVDSTLKIQPAELGDSAVYLCASSSGRDTGELFFGEGSRLTVL.

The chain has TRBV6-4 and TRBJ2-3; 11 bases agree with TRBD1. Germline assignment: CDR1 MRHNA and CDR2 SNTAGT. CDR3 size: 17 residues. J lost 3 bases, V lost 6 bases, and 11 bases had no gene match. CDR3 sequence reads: CASSSGQGAAGTDTQYF. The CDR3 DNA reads TGTGCCAGCAGCTCAGGACAGGGGGCGGCTGGGACAGATACGCAGTATTTT.

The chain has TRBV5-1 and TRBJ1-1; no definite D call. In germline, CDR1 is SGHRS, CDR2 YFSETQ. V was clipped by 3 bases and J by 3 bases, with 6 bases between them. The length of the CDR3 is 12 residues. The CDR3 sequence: CASSSQDTEAFF. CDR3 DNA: TGCGCCAGCAGCTCTCAGGACACTGAAGCTTTCTTT.

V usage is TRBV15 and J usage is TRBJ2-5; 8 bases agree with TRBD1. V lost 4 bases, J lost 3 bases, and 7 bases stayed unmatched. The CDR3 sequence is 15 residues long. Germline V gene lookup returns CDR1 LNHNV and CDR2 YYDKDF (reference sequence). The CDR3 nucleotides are TGTGCCACCAGCAAATCTATGACAGGGGAAGAGACCCAGTACTTC. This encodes CATSKSMTGEETQYF.

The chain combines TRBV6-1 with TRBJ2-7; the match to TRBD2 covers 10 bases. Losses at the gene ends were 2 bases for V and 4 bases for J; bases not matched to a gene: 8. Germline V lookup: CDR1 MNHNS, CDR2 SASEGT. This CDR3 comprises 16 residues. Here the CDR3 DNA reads TGTGCCAGCAGTGAACCTGGAGCGGGAGGGCCGTACGAGCAGTACTTC. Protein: CASSEPGAGGPYEQYF.

CDR3 region: CASRLYPPGLAGGVRETQYF. CDR3 in DNA: TGCGCCAGCAGACTCTACCCTCCGGGACTAGCGGGAGGTGTTAGAGAGACCCAGTACTTC. The chain recombines TRBV4-1 with TRBJ2-5; 15 bases are a match to TRBD2. The CDR3 length is 20 residues. V lost 6 bases and J lost 4; bases outside the gene matches: 18. In germline, CDR1 is MGHRA, CDR2 YSYEKL.

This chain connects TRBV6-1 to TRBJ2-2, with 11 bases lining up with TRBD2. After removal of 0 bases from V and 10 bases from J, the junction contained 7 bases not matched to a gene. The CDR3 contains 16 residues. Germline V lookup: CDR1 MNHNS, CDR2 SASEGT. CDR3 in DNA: TGTGCCAGCAGTGAAGCGCGACTAGCGGGGACGGTGGAGCTGTTTTTT. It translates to CASSEARLAGTVELFF.

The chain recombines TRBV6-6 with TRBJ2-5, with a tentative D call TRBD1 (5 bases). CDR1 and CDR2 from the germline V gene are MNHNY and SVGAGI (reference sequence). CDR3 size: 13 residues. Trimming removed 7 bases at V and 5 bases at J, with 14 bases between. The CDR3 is CASTLQDTETQYF. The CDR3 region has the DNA TGTGCCAGCACCTTACAGGATACGGAGACCCAGTACTTC.